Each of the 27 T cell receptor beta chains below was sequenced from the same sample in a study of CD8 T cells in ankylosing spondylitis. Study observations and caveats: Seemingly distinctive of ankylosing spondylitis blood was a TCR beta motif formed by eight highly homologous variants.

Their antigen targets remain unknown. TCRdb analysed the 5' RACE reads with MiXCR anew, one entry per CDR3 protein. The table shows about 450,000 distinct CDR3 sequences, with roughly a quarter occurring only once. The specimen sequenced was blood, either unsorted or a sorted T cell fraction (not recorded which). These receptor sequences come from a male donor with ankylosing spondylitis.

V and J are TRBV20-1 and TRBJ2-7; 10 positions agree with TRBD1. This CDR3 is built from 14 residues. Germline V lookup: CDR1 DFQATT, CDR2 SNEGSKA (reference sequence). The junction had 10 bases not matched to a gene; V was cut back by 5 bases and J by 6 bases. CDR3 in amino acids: CSASTGGEPGEQYF. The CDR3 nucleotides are TGCAGTGCTTCGACAGGGGGCGAACCTGGCGAGCAGTACTTC.

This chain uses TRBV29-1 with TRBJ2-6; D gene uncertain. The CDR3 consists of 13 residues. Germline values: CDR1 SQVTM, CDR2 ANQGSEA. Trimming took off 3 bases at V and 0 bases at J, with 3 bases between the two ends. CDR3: CSVENSGANVLTF. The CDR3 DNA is TGCAGCGTTGAGAACTCTGGGGCCAACGTCCTGACTTTC.

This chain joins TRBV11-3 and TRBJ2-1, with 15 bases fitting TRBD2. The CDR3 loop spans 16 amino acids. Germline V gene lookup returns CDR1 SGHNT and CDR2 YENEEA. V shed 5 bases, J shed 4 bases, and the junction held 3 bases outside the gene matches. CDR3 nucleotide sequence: TGTGCCAGCAGCCAGGGGACTAGCGGGAGGTACAATGAGCAGTTCTTC. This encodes CASSQGTSGRYNEQFF.

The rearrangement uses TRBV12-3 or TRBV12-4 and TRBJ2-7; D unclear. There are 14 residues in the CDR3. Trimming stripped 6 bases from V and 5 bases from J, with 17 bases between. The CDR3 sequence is CASSPTQLNHEQYF. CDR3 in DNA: TGTGCCAGCAGCCCGACCCAACTAAACCACGAGCAGTACTTC.

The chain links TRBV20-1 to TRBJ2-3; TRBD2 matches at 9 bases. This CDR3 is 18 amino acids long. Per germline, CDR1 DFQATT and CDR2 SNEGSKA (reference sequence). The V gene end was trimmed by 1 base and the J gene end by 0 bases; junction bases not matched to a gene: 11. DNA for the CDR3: TGCAGTGCTAGAGGACAGCTAGCGGGGACCACTAGCACAGATACGCAGTATTTT. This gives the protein CSARGQLAGTTSTDTQYF.

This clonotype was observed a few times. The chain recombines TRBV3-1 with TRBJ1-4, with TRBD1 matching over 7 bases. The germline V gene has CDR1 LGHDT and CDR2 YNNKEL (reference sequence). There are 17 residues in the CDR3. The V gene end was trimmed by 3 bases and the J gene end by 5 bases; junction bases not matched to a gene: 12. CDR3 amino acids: CASSHIKRGTENEKLFF. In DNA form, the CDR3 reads TGTGCCAGCAGCCACATCAAGCGCGGGACAGAAAATGAAAAACTGTTTTTT.

In DNA form, the CDR3 reads TGTGCCAGCAGTTTAAAGGGTCTCCGAGACAGGGGGGCACCCCTCCACTTT. It specifies CASSLKGLRDRGAPLHF. The genes are TRBV27 and TRBJ1-6, with TRBD1 identical over 9 bases. This CDR3 is 17 amino acids long. Trimming took 2 bases from V and 11 from J; bases not matched to a gene: 13. Germline assignment: CDR1 MNHEY and CDR2 SMNVEV (reference sequence).

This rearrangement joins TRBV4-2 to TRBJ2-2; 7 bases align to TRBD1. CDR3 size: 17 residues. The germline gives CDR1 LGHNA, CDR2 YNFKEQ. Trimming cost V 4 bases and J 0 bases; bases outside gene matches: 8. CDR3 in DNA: TGTGCCAGCAGCCGAGACAGGGTGGATTCGAACACCGGGGAGCTGTTTTTT. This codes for CASSRDRVDSNTGELFF.

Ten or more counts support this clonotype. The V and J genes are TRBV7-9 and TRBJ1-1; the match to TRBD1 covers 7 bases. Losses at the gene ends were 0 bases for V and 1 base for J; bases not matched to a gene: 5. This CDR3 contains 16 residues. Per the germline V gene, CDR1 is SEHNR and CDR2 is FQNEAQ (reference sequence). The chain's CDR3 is CASSLATGAGNTEAFF. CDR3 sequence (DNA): TGTGCCAGCAGCTTAGCAACAGGGGCTGGGAACACTGAAGCTTTCTTT.

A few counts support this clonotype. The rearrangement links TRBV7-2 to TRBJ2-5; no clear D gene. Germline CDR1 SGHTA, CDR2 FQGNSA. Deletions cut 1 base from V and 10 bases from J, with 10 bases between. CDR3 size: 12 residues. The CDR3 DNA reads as TGTGCCAGCAGCTTAGTAGGGCCTGACCAGTACTTC. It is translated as CASSLVGPDQYF.

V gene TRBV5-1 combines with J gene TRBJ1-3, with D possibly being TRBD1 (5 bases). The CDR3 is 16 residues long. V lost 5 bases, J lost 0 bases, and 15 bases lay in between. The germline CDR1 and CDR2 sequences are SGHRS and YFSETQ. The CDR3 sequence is CASRRDGSLSGNTIYF. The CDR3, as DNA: TGCGCCAGCAGACGGGACGGATCCCTCTCTGGAAACACCATATATTTT.

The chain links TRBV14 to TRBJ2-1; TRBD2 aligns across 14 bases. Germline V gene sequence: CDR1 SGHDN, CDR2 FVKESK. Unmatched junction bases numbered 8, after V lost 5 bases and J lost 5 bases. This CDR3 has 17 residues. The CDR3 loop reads CASSYGLAGGPDNEQFF. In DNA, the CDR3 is TGTGCCAGCAGCTACGGACTAGCGGGAGGCCCCGACAATGAGCAGTTCTTC. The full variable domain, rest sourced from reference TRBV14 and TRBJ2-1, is EAGVTQFPSHSVIEKGQTVTLRCDPISGHDNLYWYRRVMGKEIKFLLHFVKESKQDESGMPNNRFLAERTGGTYSTLKVQPAELEDSGVYFCASSYGLAGGPDNEQFFGPGTRLTVL.

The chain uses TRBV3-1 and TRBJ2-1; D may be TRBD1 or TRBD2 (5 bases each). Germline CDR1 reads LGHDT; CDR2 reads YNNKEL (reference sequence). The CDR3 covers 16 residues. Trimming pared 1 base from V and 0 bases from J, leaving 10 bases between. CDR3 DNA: TGTGCCAGCAGCCAAGCTTGGGACCCCTCCTACAATGAGCAGTTCTTC. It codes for CASSQAWDPSYNEQFF.

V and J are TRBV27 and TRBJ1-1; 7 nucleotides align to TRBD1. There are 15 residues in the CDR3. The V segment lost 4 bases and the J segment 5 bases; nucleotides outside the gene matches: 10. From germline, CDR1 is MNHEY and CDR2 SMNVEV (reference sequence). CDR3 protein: CASSSYNRGMTEAFF. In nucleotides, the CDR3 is TGTGCCAGCAGTTCCTACAACAGGGGTATGACTGAAGCTTTCTTT.

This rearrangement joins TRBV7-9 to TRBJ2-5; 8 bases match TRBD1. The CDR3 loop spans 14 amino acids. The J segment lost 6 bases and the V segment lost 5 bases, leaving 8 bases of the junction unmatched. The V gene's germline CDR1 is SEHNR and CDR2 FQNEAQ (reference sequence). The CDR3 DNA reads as TGTGCCAGCAGCCCGGACAGGGCTCAGCAGACCCAGTACTTC. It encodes CASSPDRAQQTQYF.

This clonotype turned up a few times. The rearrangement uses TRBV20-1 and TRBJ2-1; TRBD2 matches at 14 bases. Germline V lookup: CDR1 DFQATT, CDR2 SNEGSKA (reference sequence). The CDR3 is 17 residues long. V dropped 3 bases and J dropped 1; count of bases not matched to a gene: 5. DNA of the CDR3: TGCAGTGCTAGTATCGGGACTAGCGGGAGATCCTACAATGAGCAGTTCTTC. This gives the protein CSASIGTSGRSYNEQFF.

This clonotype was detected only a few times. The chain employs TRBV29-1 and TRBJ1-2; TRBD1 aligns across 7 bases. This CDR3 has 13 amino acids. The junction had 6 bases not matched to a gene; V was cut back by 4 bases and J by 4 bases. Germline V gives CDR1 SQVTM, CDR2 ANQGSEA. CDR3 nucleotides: TGCAGCGTTGGAGGGGGCGGGGTCTATGGCTACACCTTC. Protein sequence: CSVGGGGVYGYTF.

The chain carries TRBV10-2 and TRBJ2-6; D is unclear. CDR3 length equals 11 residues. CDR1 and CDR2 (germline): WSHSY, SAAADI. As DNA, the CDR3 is TGCGCGTGTTCCGGGGCCAACGTCCTGACTTTC. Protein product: CACSGANVLTF.

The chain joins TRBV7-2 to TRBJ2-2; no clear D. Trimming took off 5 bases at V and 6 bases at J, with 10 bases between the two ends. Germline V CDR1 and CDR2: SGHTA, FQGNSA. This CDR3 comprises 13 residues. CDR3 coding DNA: TGTGCCAGCAGCCTCGTCAGCTCCGGGGAGCTGTTTTTT. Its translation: CASSLVSSGELFF.

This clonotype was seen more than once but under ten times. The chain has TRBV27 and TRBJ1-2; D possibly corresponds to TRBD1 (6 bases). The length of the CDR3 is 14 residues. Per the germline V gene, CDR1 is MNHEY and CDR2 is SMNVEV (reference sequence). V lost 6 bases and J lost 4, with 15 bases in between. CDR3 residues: CASSNTGKIYGYTF. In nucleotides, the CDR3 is TGTGCCAGCAGCAACACAGGGAAGATCTATGGCTACACCTTC.

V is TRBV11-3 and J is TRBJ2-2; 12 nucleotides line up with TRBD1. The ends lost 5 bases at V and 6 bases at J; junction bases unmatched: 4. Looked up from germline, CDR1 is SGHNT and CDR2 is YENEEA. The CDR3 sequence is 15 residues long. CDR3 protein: CASSPGTGGSGELFF. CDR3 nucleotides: TGTGCCAGCAGCCCCGGGACAGGGGGCTCCGGGGAGCTGTTTTTT.

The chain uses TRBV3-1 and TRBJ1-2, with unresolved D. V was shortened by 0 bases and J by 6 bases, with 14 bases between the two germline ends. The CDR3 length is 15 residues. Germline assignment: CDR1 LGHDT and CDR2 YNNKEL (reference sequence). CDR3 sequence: CASSQDRLGEDGYTF. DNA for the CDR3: TGTGCCAGCAGCCAAGATCGTCTTGGCGAGGATGGCTACACCTTC.

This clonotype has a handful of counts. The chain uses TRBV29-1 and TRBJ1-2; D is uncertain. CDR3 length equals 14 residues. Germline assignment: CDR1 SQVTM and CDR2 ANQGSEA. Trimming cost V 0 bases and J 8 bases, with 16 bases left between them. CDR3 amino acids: CSVEEASQASGYTF. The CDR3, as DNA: TGCAGCGTTGAAGAGGCGTCGCAGGCATCGGGCTACACCTTC.

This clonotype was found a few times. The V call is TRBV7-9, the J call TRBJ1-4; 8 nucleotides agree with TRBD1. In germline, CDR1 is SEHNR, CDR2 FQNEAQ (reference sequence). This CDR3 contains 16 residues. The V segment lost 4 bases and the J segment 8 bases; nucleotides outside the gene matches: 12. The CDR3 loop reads CASSSREDRAWEKLFF. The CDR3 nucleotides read TGTGCCAGCAGCTCCAGAGAGGACAGGGCTTGGGAAAAACTGTTTTTT.

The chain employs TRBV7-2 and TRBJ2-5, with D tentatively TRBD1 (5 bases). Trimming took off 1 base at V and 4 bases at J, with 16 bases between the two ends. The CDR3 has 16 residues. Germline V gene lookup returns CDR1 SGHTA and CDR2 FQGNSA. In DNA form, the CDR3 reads TGTGCCAGCAGCTTAGTCTGGCGCGCTAGGGGAGAGACCCAGTACTTC. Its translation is CASSLVWRARGETQYF.

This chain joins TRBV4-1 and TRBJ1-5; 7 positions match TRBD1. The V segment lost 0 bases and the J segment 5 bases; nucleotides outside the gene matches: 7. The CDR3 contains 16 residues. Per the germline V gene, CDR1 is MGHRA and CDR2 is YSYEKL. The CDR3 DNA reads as TGCGCCAGCAGCCAAGAGGGACAGAAAACACATCAGCCCCAGCATTTT. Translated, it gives CASSQEGQKTHQPQHF.

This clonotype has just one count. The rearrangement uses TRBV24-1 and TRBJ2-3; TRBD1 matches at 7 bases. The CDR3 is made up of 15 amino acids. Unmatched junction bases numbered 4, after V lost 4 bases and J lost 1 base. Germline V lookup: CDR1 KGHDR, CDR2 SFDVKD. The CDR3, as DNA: TGTGCCACCAGTGAGGCCCAGGGGGGCACAGATACGCAGTATTTT. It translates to CATSEAQGGTDTQYF.